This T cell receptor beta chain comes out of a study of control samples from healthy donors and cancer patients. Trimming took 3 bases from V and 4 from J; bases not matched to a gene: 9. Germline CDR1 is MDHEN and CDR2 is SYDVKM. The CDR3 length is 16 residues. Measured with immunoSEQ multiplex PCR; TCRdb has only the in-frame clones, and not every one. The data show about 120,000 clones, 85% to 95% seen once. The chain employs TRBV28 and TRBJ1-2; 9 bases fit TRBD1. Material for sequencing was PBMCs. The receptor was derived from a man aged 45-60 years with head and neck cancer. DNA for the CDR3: TGTGCCAGCAGTTTTCCCGGGACAGGGTCCCCCTATGGCTACACCTTC. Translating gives CASSFPGTGSPYGYTF.